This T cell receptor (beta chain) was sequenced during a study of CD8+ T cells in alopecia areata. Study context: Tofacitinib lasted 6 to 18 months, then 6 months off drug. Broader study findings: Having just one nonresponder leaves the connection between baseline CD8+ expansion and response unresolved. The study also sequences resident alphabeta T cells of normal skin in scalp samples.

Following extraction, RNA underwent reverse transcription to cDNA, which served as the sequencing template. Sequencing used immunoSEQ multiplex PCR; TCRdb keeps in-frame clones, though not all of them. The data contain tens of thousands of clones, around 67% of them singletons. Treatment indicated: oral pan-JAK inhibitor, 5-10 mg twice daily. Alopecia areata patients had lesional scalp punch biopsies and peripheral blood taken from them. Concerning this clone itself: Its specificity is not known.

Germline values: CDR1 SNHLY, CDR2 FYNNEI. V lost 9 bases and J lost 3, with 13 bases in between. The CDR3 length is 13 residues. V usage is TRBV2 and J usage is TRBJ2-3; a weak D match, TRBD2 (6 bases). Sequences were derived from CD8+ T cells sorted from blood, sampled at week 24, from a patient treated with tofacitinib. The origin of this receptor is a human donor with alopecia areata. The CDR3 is CARGGTTTDTQYF. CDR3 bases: TGTGCCAGGGGGGGTACAACGACAGATACGCAGTATTTT. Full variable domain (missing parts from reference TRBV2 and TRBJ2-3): EPEVTQTPSHQVTQMGQEVILRCVPISNHLYFYWYRQILGQKVEFLVSFYNNEISEKSEIFDDQFSVERPDGSNFTLKIRSTKLEDSAMYFCARGGTTTDTQYFGPGTRLTVL.